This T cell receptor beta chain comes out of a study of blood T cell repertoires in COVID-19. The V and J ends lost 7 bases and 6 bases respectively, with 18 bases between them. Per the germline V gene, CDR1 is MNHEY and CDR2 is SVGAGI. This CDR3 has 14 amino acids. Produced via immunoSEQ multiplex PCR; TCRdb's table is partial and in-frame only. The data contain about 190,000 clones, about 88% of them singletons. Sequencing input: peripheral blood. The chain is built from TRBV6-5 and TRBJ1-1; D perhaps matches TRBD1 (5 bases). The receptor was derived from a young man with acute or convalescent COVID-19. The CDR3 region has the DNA TGTGCCAGCAAGTCAGGGAAGCCGGTTGCTGAAGCTTTCTTT. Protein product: CASKSGKPVAEAFF.